Listed below are T cell receptor beta chains from one sample, sequenced in a study of blood T cells in healthy people across ages. TCRdb independently ran MiXCR on the 5' RACE reads; one entry per CDR3 protein. The sample has just over 1 million distinct CDR3 sequences, 35% to 55% seen once. The material sequenced was blood. The receptors were sampled from a woman in her sixties in good health. Each CDR3 is given with its conserved first and last residue. A D gene is named only where the DNA matches it firmly. A clone size is listed for some rows: how often the clone was seen (once, few, many), or a class if it is expanded.

>NA|few|TRBV7-6|TRBJ2-3
TGTGCCAGCAGCCGAGGAGACTTTACAGATACGCAGTATTTT
CASSRGDFTDTQYF
>TRBD2|NA|TRBV10-3|TRBJ2-7
TGTGCCATCAGTGAGTCAAGTAGCCTAGCGGGAAACTACGAGCAGTACTTC
CAISESSSLAGNYEQYF
>TRBD1|once|TRBV20-1|TRBJ2-3
TGCAGTGCTAGACCCGACAGGGACAACACAGATACGCAGTATTTT
CSARPDRDNTDTQYF
>NA|NA|TRBV7-9|TRBJ1-2
TGTGCCAGCAGCTTATCCCGGACCTATGGCTACACCTTC
CASSLSRTYGYTF
>NA|NA|TRBV4-1|TRBJ1-2
TGCGCCAGCAGCCAAGGGGGAATAAACAGGGCACTCTATGGCTACACCTTC
CASSQGGINRALYGYTF
>NA|NA|TRBV11-2|TRBJ2-1
TGTGCCAGCAGCTTAGAGTACGTCGAGCAGTTCTTC
CASSLEYVEQFF
>NA|few|TRBV29-1|TRBJ2-7
TGCAGCGTCCCGGTCCACGGGGACGAGCAGTACTTC
CSVPVHGDEQYF
>TRBD2|NA|TRBV6-1|TRBJ2-7
TGTGCCAGCAGTGAAACTAGCGGGAGGGCCCCCTACGAGCAGTACTTC
CASSETSGRAPYEQYF
>TRBD2|NA|TRBV6-5|TRBJ2-5
TGTGCCAGCAGTTACATTGGACTAGCGGGAGAAGAGACCCAGTACTTC
CASSYIGLAGEETQYF
>TRBD1|NA|TRBV7-9|TRBJ1-6
TGTGCCAGCAGCTTACCAGGGGGTGCCTATAATTCACCCCTCCACTTT
CASSLPGGAYNSPLHF
>NA|once|TRBV21-1|TRBJ2-7
TGTGCCAGCAGCGAGCCCGGGACAGGGGTCTCCTACGAGCAGTACTTC
CASSEPGTGVSYEQYF
>NA|few|TRBV7-2|TRBJ2-1
TGTGCCAGCAGCTTAGATGAGGGTATCGCCTACAATGAGCAGTTCTTC
CASSLDEGIAYNEQFF
>NA|NA|TRBV20-1|TRBJ2-1
TGCAGTGCTAGACATCTTTTTAGCGGCTCAACTGGGAATGAGCAGTTCTTC
CSARHLFSGSTGNEQFF
>NA|few|TRBV12-3/TRBV12-4|TRBJ1-6
TGTGCCAGCAGGGGAGAGGGCCGATCTAATTCACCCCTCCACTTT
CASRGEGRSNSPLHF
>TRBD2|few|TRBV24-1|TRBJ2-1
TGTGCCACCAGTGAAGCTAGCGGGACGTACGAGCAGTTCTTC
CATSEASGTYEQFF
>NA|few|TRBV5-1|TRBJ2-3
TGCGCCAGCAGCTTGCAGGCGGGTACCACAGATACGCAGTATTTT
CASSLQAGTTDTQYF
>TRBD2|NA|TRBV3-1|TRBJ2-5
TGTGCCAGCAGCCACACCTCAGGGACTAGCGGGAGGGTCCGACAAGAGACCCAGTACTTC
CASSHTSGTSGRVRQETQYF
>TRBD1|NA|TRBV27|TRBJ2-3
TGTGTCAGCAGGACAGGAATTCGGGGCACAGATACGCAGTATTTT
CVSRTGIRGTDTQYF
>NA|NA|TRBV5-1|TRBJ2-6
TGCGCCAGCAGCTGGAGACAGGCCTACTCGAGCGTCTCTGGGGCCAACGTCCTGACTTTC
CASSWRQAYSSVSGANVLTF
>NA|few|TRBV12-5|TRBJ2-7
TGTGCTAGTGGTTTGCCCGCGGGGGCCCGCGAGCAGTACTTC
CASGLPAGAREQYF
>NA|NA|TRBV10-3|TRBJ1-5
TGTGCCATCAGTGAGTCTGGCAGGGCGAGCAATCAGCCCCAGCATTTT
CAISESGRASNQPQHF
>NA|many|TRBV20-1|TRBJ2-3
TGCAGTGCAAAGAAACGGACTAGCACAGATACGCAGTATTTT
CSAKKRTSTDTQYF
>NA|NA|TRBV6-5|TRBJ2-5
TGTGCCAGCACCTCCCGCCGGGCAGAGACCCAGTACTTC
CASTSRRAETQYF
>NA|once|TRBV12-3/TRBV12-4|TRBJ1-4
TGTGCCTGCAGTTTAGGGTTGCGGGAAAAACTGTTTTTT
CACSLGLREKLFF
>NA|NA|TRBV20-1|TRBJ2-4
TGCAGTGCTAGAGAAGTAGGGACCACAAAAAACATTCAGTACTTC
CSAREVGTTKNIQYF
>TRBD2|many|TRBV20-1|TRBJ2-5
TGCAGTGCTAGAGGGCTAGCGGGATCTGTGCTAGGGACCCAGTACTTC
CSARGLAGSVLGTQYF
>NA|many|TRBV7-9|TRBJ2-7
TGTGCCAGCAGTTTATCCGGGGAGCAGTACTTC
CASSLSGEQYF
>NA|NA|TRBV6-5|TRBJ1-2
TGTGCCAGCCTCAAAGGACGCAACCTTGGCGGCTACACCTTC
CASLKGRNLGGYTF
>NA|NA|TRBV10-2|TRBJ2-7
TGCGCCAGACCGGGTAGCGAGTACTACGAGCAGTACTTC
CARPGSEYYEQYF
>TRBD2|NA|TRBV5-1|TRBJ2-5
TGCGCCAGCAGCTTGGGTTCCAGCGGGAGCGGAGAGACCCAGTACTTC
CASSLGSSGSGETQYF
>NA|NA|TRBV30|TRBJ1-1
TGTGCCTGGAGTGTACGGAGTGGCACTGAAGCTTTCTTT
CAWSVRSGTEAFF
>NA|few|TRBV9|TRBJ2-7
TGTGCCAGCAGCGTATCGGGCACTAGGGAAGACGAGCAGTACTTC
CASSVSGTREDEQYF
>NA|NA|TRBV25-1|TRBJ2-1
TGTGCCAGCAGTGAATGGAGCCCCTACAATGAGCAGTTCTTC
CASSEWSPYNEQFF
>NA|once|TRBV5-1|TRBJ2-7
TGCGCCAGCAGCGTGGGGAAAGGACCGGCTTCACCGTACTTC
CASSVGKGPASPYF
>NA|NA|TRBV6-6|TRBJ1-1
TGTGCCAGCAGTTACTCGTCGCGCACGGCTTTCTTT
CASSYSSRTAFF
>NA|once|TRBV27|TRBJ2-5
TGTGCCAGCAGAAACTCTGGGACCCAGTACTTC
CASRNSGTQYF
>NA|NA|TRBV5-5|TRBJ2-5
TGTGCCAGCCTATATTTTACTGGGAGCACTTTCGGTGAGACCCAGTACTTC
CASLYFTGSTFGETQYF
>TRBD1|once|TRBV9|TRBJ2-1
TGTGCCAGCAGCGTAGATTTCGGACAGGGTAGCTCCTACAATGAGCAGTTCTTC
CASSVDFGQGSSYNEQFF
>NA|NA|TRBV5-1|TRBJ1-2
TGCGCCAGCAGCTTGGACGTAGCGCAGGGGAACTATGGCTACACCTTC
CASSLDVAQGNYGYTF
>TRBD2|NA|TRBV20-1|TRBJ2-1
TGCAGTGCTAGTGGTCGACTAGCGGGGCTCAATGAGCAGTTCTTC
CSASGRLAGLNEQFF